Detailed here is one TCR beta chain. Its target is not known. This specimen comes from a study of monozygotic twins with inflammatory bowel disease. Making cDNA involved eight separate reactions per sample. Each UMI harboured a 6-nucleotide sample barcode and was appended via template switching. Reanalyzing the 5' RACE reads, TCRdb keeps one entry per CDR3 protein, without DNA. This specimen shows roughly 330,000 distinct CDR3 sequences; the ten leading clones hold around 2%. Study-level results: Researchers were unable to tell different T cell subtypes apart.

Germline loops: CDR1 SGHTA, CDR2 FQGNSA. The CDR3 consists of 16 residues. The clonotype comes from a human donor with ulcerative colitis or Crohn's disease, or a healthy co-twin of an affected twin (not recorded which). The rearrangement uses TRBV7-2 and TRBJ2-1; TCRdb calls TRBD1, which cannot be checked without DNA. Sequencing was carried out using blood. This chain's CDR3 is CASSLAARGPYNEQFF.